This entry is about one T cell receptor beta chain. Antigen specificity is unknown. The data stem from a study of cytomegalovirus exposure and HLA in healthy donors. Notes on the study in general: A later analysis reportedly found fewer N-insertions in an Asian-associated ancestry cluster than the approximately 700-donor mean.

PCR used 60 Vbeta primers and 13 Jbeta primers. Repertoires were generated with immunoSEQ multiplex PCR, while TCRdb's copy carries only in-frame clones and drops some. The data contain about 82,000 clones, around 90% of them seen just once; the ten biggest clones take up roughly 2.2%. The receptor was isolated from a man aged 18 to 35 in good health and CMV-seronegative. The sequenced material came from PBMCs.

The CDR3, as DNA: TGCGCCAGCAGCTTGGAAACTAGCGGGAGGGGCAATGAGCAGTTCTTC. It yields the protein CASSLETSGRGNEQFF. V gene TRBV5-1 combines with J gene TRBJ2-1; TRBD2 matches at 13 bases. This CDR3 region has 16 residues. Per the germline V gene, CDR1 is SGHRS and CDR2 is YFSETQ. J was trimmed by 6 bases and V by 0 bases; bases with no gene match: 3.